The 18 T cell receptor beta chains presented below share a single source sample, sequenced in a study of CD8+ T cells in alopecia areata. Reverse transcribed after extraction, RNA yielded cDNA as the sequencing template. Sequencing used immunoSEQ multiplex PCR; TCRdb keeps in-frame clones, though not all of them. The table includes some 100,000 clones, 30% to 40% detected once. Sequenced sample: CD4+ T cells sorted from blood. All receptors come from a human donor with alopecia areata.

The CDR3 nucleotides read TGTGCCAGCAGGACGAATGGGCCGGGGACCCAGTACTTC. This gives the protein CASRTNGPGTQYF. The chain uses TRBV7-2 and TRBJ2-5, with D hard to call. V was pared by 6 bases and J by 7 bases, with 15 bases between. Germline V gene data show CDR1 as SGHTA and CDR2 as FQGNSA. The CDR3 contains 13 residues.

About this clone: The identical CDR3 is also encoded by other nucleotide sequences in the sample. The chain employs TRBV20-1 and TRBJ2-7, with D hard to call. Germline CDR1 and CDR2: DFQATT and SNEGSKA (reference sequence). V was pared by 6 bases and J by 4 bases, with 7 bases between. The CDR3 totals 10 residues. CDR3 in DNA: TGCAGTGCCCACCGGTACGAGCAGTACTTC. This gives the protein CSAHRYEQYF.

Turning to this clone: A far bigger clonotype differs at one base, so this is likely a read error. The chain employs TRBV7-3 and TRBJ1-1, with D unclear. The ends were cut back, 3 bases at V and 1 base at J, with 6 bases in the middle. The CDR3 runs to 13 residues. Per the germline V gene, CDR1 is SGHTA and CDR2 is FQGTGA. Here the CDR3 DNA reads TGTGCCAGCAGCTTTCAGGAGAACACTGAAGCTTTCTTT. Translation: CASSFQENTEAFF.

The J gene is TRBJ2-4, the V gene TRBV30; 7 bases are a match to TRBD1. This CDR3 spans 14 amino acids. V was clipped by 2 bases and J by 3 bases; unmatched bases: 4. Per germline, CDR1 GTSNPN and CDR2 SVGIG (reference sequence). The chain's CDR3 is CAWSPRDSKNIQYF. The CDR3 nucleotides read TGTGCCTGGAGTCCCAGGGACAGCAAAAACATTCAGTACTTC.

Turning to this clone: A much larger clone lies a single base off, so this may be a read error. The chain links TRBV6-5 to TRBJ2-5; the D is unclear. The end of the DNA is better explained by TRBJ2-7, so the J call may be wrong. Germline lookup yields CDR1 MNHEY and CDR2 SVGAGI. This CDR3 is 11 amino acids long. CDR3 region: CASSPSYEQYF. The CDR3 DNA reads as TGTGCCAGCAGCCCCTCCTACGAGCAGTACTTC.

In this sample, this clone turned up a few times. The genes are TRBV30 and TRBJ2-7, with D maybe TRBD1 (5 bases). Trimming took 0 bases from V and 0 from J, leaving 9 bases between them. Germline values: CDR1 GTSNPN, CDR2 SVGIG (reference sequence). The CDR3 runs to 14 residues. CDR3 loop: CAWSVTGDSYEQYF. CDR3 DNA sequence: TGTGCCTGGAGTGTCACAGGAGACTCCTACGAGCAGTACTTC.

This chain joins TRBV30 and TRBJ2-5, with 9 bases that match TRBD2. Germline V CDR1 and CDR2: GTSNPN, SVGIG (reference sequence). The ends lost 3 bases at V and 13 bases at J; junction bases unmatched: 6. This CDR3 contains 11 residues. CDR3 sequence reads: CAWSSGRLAYF. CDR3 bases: TGTGCCTGGAGCAGCGGGAGGTTGGCGTACTTC.

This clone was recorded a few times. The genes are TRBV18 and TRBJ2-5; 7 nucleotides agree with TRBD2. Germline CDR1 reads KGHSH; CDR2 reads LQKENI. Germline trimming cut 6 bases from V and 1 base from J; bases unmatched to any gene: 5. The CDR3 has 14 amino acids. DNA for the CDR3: TGTGCCAGCTCCTTCCTAGCGGCCCAAGAGACCCAGTACTTC. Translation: CASSFLAAQETQYF.

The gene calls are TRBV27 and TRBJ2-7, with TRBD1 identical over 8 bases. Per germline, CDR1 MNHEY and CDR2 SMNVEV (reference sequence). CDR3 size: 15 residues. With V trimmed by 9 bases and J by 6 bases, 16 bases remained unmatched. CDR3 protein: CARGEGQGDWLEQYF. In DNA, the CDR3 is TGTGCCAGAGGAGAAGGACAGGGAGACTGGCTCGAGCAGTACTTC.

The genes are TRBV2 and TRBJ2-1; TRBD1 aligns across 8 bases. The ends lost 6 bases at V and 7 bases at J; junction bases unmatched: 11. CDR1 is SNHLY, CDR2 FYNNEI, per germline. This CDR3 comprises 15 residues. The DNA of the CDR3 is TGTGCCAGCAGCCTGGGACAGGCGGCTTCGAATGAGCAGTTCTTC. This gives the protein CASSLGQAASNEQFF.

CDR3 nucleotides: TGTGCCATCAGTGAGCTTGACGAGCAGTTCTTC. It codes for CAISELDEQFF. This chain connects TRBV10-3 to TRBJ2-1, with D hard to call. The V end lost 2 bases, the J end lost 10 bases, and 6 bases lay between the germline ends. This CDR3 is built from 11 residues. Germline V CDR1 and CDR2: ENHRY, SYGVKD.

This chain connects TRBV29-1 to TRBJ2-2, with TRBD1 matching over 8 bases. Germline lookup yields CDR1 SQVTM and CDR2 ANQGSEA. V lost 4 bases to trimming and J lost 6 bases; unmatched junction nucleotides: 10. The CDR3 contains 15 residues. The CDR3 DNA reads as TGCAGCGTTGGGACAGGGACCTCAAGGGCCGGGGAGCTGTTTTTT. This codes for CSVGTGTSRAGELFF.

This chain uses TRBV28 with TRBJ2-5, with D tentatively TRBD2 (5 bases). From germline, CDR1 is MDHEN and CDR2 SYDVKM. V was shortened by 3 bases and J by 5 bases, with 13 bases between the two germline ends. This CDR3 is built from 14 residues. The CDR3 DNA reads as TGTGCCAGCAGTTTCTACCGGGAAATGGAGACCCAGTACTTC. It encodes CASSFYREMETQYF.

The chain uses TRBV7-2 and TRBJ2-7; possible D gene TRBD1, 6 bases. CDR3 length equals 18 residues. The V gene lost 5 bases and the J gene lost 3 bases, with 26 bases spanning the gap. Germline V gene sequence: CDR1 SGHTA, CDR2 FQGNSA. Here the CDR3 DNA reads TGTGCCAGCAGCCCTACCTCGATTTGGGGACAAGGGAACTACGAGCAGTACTTC. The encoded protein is CASSPTSIWGQGNYEQYF.

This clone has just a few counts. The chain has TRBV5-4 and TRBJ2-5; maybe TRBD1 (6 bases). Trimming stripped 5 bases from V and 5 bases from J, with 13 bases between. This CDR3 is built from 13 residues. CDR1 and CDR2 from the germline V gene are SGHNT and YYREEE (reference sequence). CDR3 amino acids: CASSSQGWETQYF. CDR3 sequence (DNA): TGTGCCAGCAGTTCACAGGGTTGGGAGACCCAGTACTTC.

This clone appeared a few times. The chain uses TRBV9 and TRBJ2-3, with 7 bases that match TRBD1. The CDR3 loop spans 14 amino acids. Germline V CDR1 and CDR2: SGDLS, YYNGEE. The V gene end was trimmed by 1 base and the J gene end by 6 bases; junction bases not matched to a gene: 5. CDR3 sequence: CASSVSDRVDTQYF. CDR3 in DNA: TGTGCCAGCAGCGTATCTGACAGGGTTGATACGCAGTATTTT. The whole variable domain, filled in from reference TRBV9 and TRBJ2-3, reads DSGVTQTPKHLITATGQRVTLRCSPRSGDLSVYWYQQSLDQGLQFLIQYYNGEERAKGNILERFSAQQFPDLHSELNLSSLELGDSALYFCASSVSDRVDTQYFGPGTRLTVL.

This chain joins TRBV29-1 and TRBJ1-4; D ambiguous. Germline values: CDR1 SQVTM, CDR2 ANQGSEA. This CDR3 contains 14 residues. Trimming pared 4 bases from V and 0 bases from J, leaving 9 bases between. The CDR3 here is CSVGEGATNEKLFF. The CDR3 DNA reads TGCAGCGTTGGGGAGGGTGCAACTAATGAAAAACTGTTTTTT.

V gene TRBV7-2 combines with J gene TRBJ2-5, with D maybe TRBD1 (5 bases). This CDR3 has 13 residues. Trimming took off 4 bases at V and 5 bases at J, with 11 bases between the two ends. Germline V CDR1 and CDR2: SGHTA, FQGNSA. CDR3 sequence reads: CASSSGFSETQYF. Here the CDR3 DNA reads TGTGCCAGCAGCTCAGGGTTTTCGGAGACCCAGTACTTC.